These 14 T cell receptor beta chains were all obtained from the same sample, sequenced in a study of blood T cell repertoires in COVID-19. Sequenced by immunoSEQ multiplex PCR; TCRdb stores in-frame clones only, minus some. There are roughly 160,000 clones in the sample; approximately 77% occur only once, and 10% to 13% lies in the top ten. The material sequenced was peripheral blood. These receptors came from a woman aged 80 or over with active or convalescent COVID-19.

The chain couples TRBV4-1 to TRBJ2-2; maybe TRBD1 (6 bases). V was pared by 0 bases and J by 2 bases, with 13 bases between. CDR1 is MGHRA, CDR2 YSYEKL, per germline. This CDR3 region has 17 residues. CDR3 bases: TGCGCCAGCAGCCAAGATCCCACAGGGCCTAACACCGGGGAGCTGTTTTTT. It specifies CASSQDPTGPNTGELFF.

This rearrangement joins TRBV4-1 to TRBJ2-7; the D gene is possibly TRBD2 (6 bases). Germline V CDR1 and CDR2: MGHRA, YSYEKL. The CDR3 loop spans 20 amino acids. The V gene lost 1 base and the J gene lost 3 bases, with 28 bases spanning the gap. The CDR3 coding sequence is TGCGCCAGCAGCCAAGTTTCCCCAGGGATAGCGGCGGGTGATGACTACGAGCAGTACTTC. Protein sequence: CASSQVSPGIAAGDDYEQYF.

This clone was picked up one time. V gene TRBV12-3 or TRBV12-4 combines with J gene TRBJ2-3, with D tentatively TRBD1 (5 bases). The CDR3 sequence is 12 residues long. Trimming removed 6 bases at V and 11 bases at J, with 15 bases between. CDR3 coding DNA: TGTGCCAGCAGACGGACAACCCTGGGGCAGTATTTT. Protein sequence: CASRRTTLGQYF.

The chain uses TRBV12-3 or TRBV12-4 and TRBJ2-1, with 9 bases aligning to TRBD2. Trimming removed 3 bases from V and 8 bases from J; junction bases left unmatched: 2. This CDR3 contains 13 residues. The CDR3 reads CASSLTSGDEQFF. For the CDR3, the DNA is TGTGCCAGCAGTTTGACTAGCGGTGATGAGCAGTTCTTC.

V usage is TRBV7-9 and J usage is TRBJ2-1; 10 nucleotides align to TRBD1. J was trimmed by 8 bases and V by 5 bases; bases with no gene match: 12. CDR1 is SEHNR, CDR2 FQNEAQ, per germline (reference sequence). The CDR3 loop spans 16 amino acids. The CDR3 nucleotides are TGTGCCAGCAGCCTACCCCCGGGACAGGGGTTTCATGAGCAGTTCTTC. Translation: CASSLPPGQGFHEQFF.

The genes are TRBV5-6 and TRBJ1-2; tentative D call: TRBD1 (5 bases). Trimming removed 1 base at V and 4 bases at J, with 11 bases between. Germline CDR1 and CDR2: SGHDT and YYEEEE. The CDR3 is 14 amino acids. This CDR3 reads CASSLYQGGYGYTF. The CDR3 coding sequence is TGTGCCAGCAGCTTGTACCAGGGTGGCTATGGCTACACCTTC.

This chain connects TRBV5-1 to TRBJ1-5, with D perhaps matching TRBD1 (5 bases). The V end lost 0 bases, the J end lost 6 bases, and 13 bases lay between the germline ends. The CDR3 spans 15 residues. Looked up from germline, CDR1 is SGHRS and CDR2 is YFSETQ. The CDR3 reads CASSLEAGPRQPQHF. CDR3 DNA sequence: TGCGCCAGCAGCTTGGAGGCAGGGCCCCGTCAGCCCCAGCATTTT.

The chain employs TRBV7-6 and TRBJ1-4; D might be TRBD1 (5 bases). Germline V gives CDR1 SGHVS, CDR2 FNYEAQ. The V gene lost 5 bases and the J gene lost 7 bases, with 17 bases spanning the gap. The CDR3 consists of 15 residues. CDR3 in DNA: TGTGCCAGCAGCCCCCTGGGAGGGAGGGGTGAAAAACTGTTTTTT. It specifies CASSPLGGRGEKLFF.

The V gene is TRBV11-2, the J gene TRBJ2-5, with D perhaps matching TRBD2 (5 bases). The V and J ends lost 2 bases and 2 bases respectively, with 15 bases between them. This CDR3 has 16 amino acids. Germline V CDR1 and CDR2: SGHAT, FQNNGV. The CDR3 DNA follows: TGTGCCAGCAGCTTACCTAGGAGGTATTTTCAAGAGACCCAGTACTTC. Amino acid sequence: CASSLPRRYFQETQYF.

V is TRBV11-1 and J is TRBJ2-1, with D maybe TRBD1 (6 bases). Trimming shortened V by 0 bases and J by 7 bases, and 13 bases separated the two germline ends. CDR1 SGHAT and CDR2 FQDESV come from the germline V gene (reference sequence). This CDR3 region has 15 residues. The CDR3 sequence is CASSLAYRTANEQFF. The CDR3 DNA sequence: TGTGCCAGCAGCTTAGCTTATCGGACAGCGAATGAGCAGTTCTTC.

The rearrangement uses TRBV2 and TRBJ2-1; 12 bases agree with TRBD1. This CDR3 has 18 residues. Germline V gives CDR1 SNHLY, CDR2 FYNNEI. The J segment lost 6 bases and the V segment lost 9 bases, leaving 18 bases of the junction unmatched. The CDR3 is CARGQGALAGKLVNEQFF. The CDR3 region has the DNA TGTGCCAGGGGACAGGGGGCCCTAGCGGGCAAACTGGTCAATGAGCAGTTCTTC.

This clone was seen once. The chain couples TRBV11-1 to TRBJ2-3; D gene ambiguous. V lost 1 base and J lost 0, with 8 bases in between. CDR3 size: 15 residues. The V gene's germline CDR1 is SGHAT and CDR2 FQDESV (reference sequence). The CDR3 sequence is CASSLDIVSTDTQYF. CDR3 sequence (DNA): TGTGCCAGCAGCTTAGACATTGTAAGCACAGATACGCAGTATTTT. The full variable domain, with the rest looked up from reference TRBV11-1 and TRBJ2-3, is EAEVAQSPRYKITEKSQAVAFWCDPISGHATLYWYRQILGQGPELLVQFQDESVVDDSQLPKDRFSAERLKGVDSTLKIQPAELGDSAMYLCASSLDIVSTDTQYFGPGTRLTVL.

This clone was picked up one time. This chain links TRBV6-1 with TRBJ1-1; a weak D match, TRBD1 (5 bases). V lost 4 bases and J 1 base, leaving 16 bases between the germline ends. The CDR3 loop spans 16 amino acids. Germline assignment: CDR1 MNHNS and CDR2 SASEGT. CDR3 sequence (DNA): TGTGCCAGCAGTGCCAGGGTTTCCCTCGGGAACACTGAAGCTTTCTTT. It encodes CASSARVSLGNTEAFF.

The chain uses TRBV6-5 and TRBJ1-2; 11 nucleotides match TRBD1. Germline values: CDR1 MNHEY, CDR2 SVGAGI. V gave up 5 bases and J gave up 8 bases; unmatched junction bases: 10. The CDR3 runs 15 residues. In DNA, the CDR3 is TGTGCCAGCAGTACCCTAGGACAGGGGGCGGGCGGCTACACCTTC. Residues: CASSTLGQGAGGYTF.